This is a list of T cell receptor beta chains from one sample in a study of blood T cell repertoires in COVID-19. Profiled with immunoSEQ multiplex PCR; TCRdb holds only in-frame clones, not every one. In the table there are 200,000 to 300,000 clones, over 75% of which are singletons. The sample consisted of peripheral blood. The receptors were sampled from a man in his fifties with COVID-19, enrolled during active disease. CDR3s include the opening cysteine and the closing phenylalanine or tryptophan. D genes are given only for firm matches. Clone size is not always given. Where it is, it says once, few, many or a class for expanded clones.

CDR3 length,J gene,D gene,clone size,V gene,CDR3 DNA,CDR3 protein
13,TRBJ2-7,-,-,TRBV12-3/TRBV12-4,TGTGCCAGCAGCCGAGGCAGGGTCCACGAGCAGTACTTC,CASSRGRVHEQYF
13,TRBJ1-1,TRBD1,-,TRBV3-1/TRBV3-2,TGTGCCAGCAGCCAAGAACAGGGGGCTGAAGCTTTCTTT,CASSQEQGAEAFF
16,TRBJ2-1,TRBD2,-,TRBV7-3,TGTGCCAGCAGCTTAATGTCCGGGACTAGCTACAATGAGCAGTTCTTC,CASSLMSGTSYNEQFF
14,TRBJ1-2,-,once,TRBV2,TGTGCCAGCAGCAGTCGGACAGCTATCTATGGCTACACCTTC,CASSSRTAIYGYTF
14,TRBJ2-7,-,-,TRBV5-6,TGTGCCAGCAGCTCCTCGGGGTATCTCTACGAGCAGTACTTC,CASSSSGYLYEQYF
15,TRBJ2-7,-,-,TRBV9,TGTGCCAGCAGCGCCCGCCCAGACAGAAACTACGAGCAGTACTTC,CASSARPDRNYEQYF
13,TRBJ1-5,TRBD1,-,TRBV7-3,TGTGCCAGCAGCACGGACAGGGGTCAGCCCCAGCATTTT,CASSTDRGQPQHF
13,TRBJ2-7,TRBD1,-,TRBV6-5,TGTGCCAGCAGGCGACAGGGGGTCTTCGAGCAGTACTTC,CASRRQGVFEQYF
16,TRBJ1-3,-,-,TRBV5-1,TGCGCCAGCAGCTTGGAGTATACAGGGACGAAAAACACCATATATTTT,CASSLEYTGTKNTIYF
13,TRBJ2-3,-,-,TRBV29-1,TGCAGCGTTGTGGAGGTAGTCGCGGATACGCAGTATTTT,CSVVEVVADTQYF
14,TRBJ2-7,TRBD2,-,TRBV7-8,TGTGCCAGCAGCACCCCCCGGGGGGGCCTCGAGCAGTACTTC,CASSTPRGGLEQYF
15,TRBJ1-4,-,-,TRBV9,TGTGCCAGCAGCGTAGTGGGGAGGCCTGATGAAAAACTGTTTTTT,CASSVVGRPDEKLFF
15,TRBJ2-1,-,many,TRBV7-7,TGTGCTAGCAGCGCGACTGTGGGCTCCTACAATGAGCAGTTCTTC,CASSATVGSYNEQFF
13,TRBJ1-4,-,-,TRBV6-5,TGTGCCAGCACCCGAGGGTACGACGAAAAACTGTTTTTT,CASTRGYDEKLFF
15,TRBJ2-2,TRBD1,-,TRBV3-1/TRBV3-2,TGTGCCAGCATCCAGGGGGCTGGGCCTCCCGGGGAGCTGTTTTTT,CASIQGAGPPGELFF
22,TRBJ2-3,-,-,TRBV29-1,TGCAGCGTTGAAGTTGGCCGTTACGAGGACTCTTATTATCGATTCGACACAGATACGCAGTATTTT,CSVEVGRYEDSYYRFDTDTQYF
15,TRBJ2-1,TRBD2,-,TRBV27,TGTGCCAGCACCTTGGGGAGGGGAGGCTACAATGAGCAGTTCTTC,CASTLGRGGYNEQFF
16,TRBJ1-1,-,few,TRBV2,TGTGCCAGCAGTGAAGTATGGCAGGGAATGAACACTGAAGCTTTCTTT,CASSEVWQGMNTEAFF
13,TRBJ2-3,-,-,TRBV6-5,TGTGCCAGCAGTCCAGAATTCACAGATACGCAGTATTTT,CASSPEFTDTQYF
17,TRBJ1-3,TRBD1,-,TRBV5-4,TGTGCCAGCAGCACCACGGGACAGGGGGCGTCCGGAAACACCATATATTTT,CASSTTGQGASGNTIYF
15,TRBJ1-3,TRBD1,-,TRBV3-1/TRBV3-2,TGTGCCAGCAGCCAACAGAGGACAGGTGGAAACACCATATATTTT,CASSQQRTGGNTIYF
13,TRBJ2-7,-,-,TRBV3-1/TRBV3-2,TGTGCCAGCAGCCAGCAGGGGAGCAACGAGCAGTACTTC,CASSQQGSNEQYF
14,TRBJ2-1,-,-,TRBV9,TGTGCCAGCAGCCCTAATCGAATAGACAATGAGCAGTTCTTC,CASSPNRIDNEQFF
15,TRBJ1-4,TRBD1,-,TRBV27,TGTGCCAGCAAAACGGGACAGATGGGCTTAGAAAAACTGTTTTTT,CASKTGQMGLEKLFF
14,TRBJ1-5,-,-,TRBV6-6,TGTGCCAGCAGTTACTACGGGGATACTCAGCCCCAGCATTTT,CASSYYGDTQPQHF
13,TRBJ1-2,-,-,TRBV29-1,TGCAGCGTGAGGGTAACTCCGGGGGATGGCTACACCTTC,CSVRVTPGDGYTF
14,TRBJ1-6,TRBD1,few,TRBV2,TGTGCCAGCCTGAGACAGGGGCCCAATTCACCCCTCCACTTT,CASLRQGPNSPLHF
14,TRBJ2-3,-,few,TRBV7-9,TGTGCCAGCAGCACTAGTACTTCCACAGATACGCAGTATTTT,CASSTSTSTDTQYF
15,TRBJ1-2,-,-,TRBV9,TGTGCCAGCAGCCCGTCGGTACAACTAAACTATGGCTACACCTTC,CASSPSVQLNYGYTF
13,TRBJ2-5,TRBD1,-,TRBV5-1,TGCGCCAGCAGCAGGGACAGCCCCGAGACCCAGTACTTC,CASSRDSPETQYF
14,TRBJ1-1,TRBD1,-,TRBV30,TGTGCCTGGAGTGGGGACAGGGGGGTTGGTGAAGCTTTCTTT,CAWSGDRGVGEAFF
16,TRBJ1-1,-,-,TRBV19,TGTGCCAGTAGTAAGGGGTCCAGCGGGAGAGGGACTGAAGCTTTCTTT,CASSKGSSGRGTEAFF
15,TRBJ2-3,TRBD1,-,TRBV11-3,TGTGCCAGCAGCTTAGGAGTGGGACAGTCAGATACGCAGTATTTT,CASSLGVGQSDTQYF
15,TRBJ2-3,-,-,TRBV11-2,TGTGCCAGCAGCTTAGCTAGGCTAGACTTAGATACGCAGTATTTT,CASSLARLDLDTQYF
14,TRBJ2-4,TRBD1,few,TRBV27,TGTGCCAGCAGTTTTGGGACAGGGAGGAACATTCAGTACTTC,CASSFGTGRNIQYF
11,TRBJ1-3,-,once,TRBV19,TGTGCCAGCCCATCATTCAGCACCATATATTTT,CASPSFSTIYF
14,TRBJ1-1,TRBD1,-,TRBV7-9,TGTGCCAGCAGTTCCACAGGGGGCTGGGCTGAAGCTTTCTTT,CASSSTGGWAEAFF
13,TRBJ2-7,-,-,TRBV30,TGTGCCTGGATGCCCAGGGGACCCTACGAGCAGTACTTC,CAWMPRGPYEQYF
13,TRBJ2-7,TRBD1,-,TRBV6-5,TGTGCCAGCACCGGGACAGGGATGAACGAGCAGTACTTC,CASTGTGMNEQYF
13,TRBJ2-7,-,-,TRBV5-1,TGCGCCAGCAGCTTGTTGGGGAGAGAGGGGCAGTACTTC,CASSLLGREGQYF
14,TRBJ1-2,TRBD1,-,TRBV14,TGTGCCAGCAGCCAAGACAGGGGGTTCTATGGCTACACCTTC,CASSQDRGFYGYTF
15,TRBJ2-1,-,-,TRBV7-3,TGTGCCAGCAGCCCCCTCCCGGGGGGACATAATGAGCAGTTCTTC,CASSPLPGGHNEQFF
15,TRBJ1-5,-,-,TRBV6-5,TGTGCCAGCAGTTACGGGAGGGGGTACAATCAGCCCCAGCATTTT,CASSYGRGYNQPQHF
15,TRBJ1-1,-,-,TRBV11-2,TGTGCCAGCAGCTTAGATCGGGGGGGAAGGACTGAAGCTTTCTTT,CASSLDRGGRTEAFF
13,TRBJ2-1,TRBD2,-,TRBV7-2,TGTGCCAGCAGCTTAGGCGGGGGGGTATCAGTGGTCTTC,CASSLGGGVSVVF
15,TRBJ2-2,-,-,TRBV15,TGTGCCACCAGCAGAGATTTTACGGAGGCCGGGGAGCTGTTTTTT,CATSRDFTEAGELFF
14,TRBJ2-7,TRBD1,once,TRBV11-2,TGTGCCAGCAGCTTCACACAGGGGGCGAGGGAGCAGTACTTC,CASSFTQGAREQYF
16,TRBJ2-5,TRBD1,-,TRBV25-1,TGTGCCAGCAGTGGGGGGACCACAGGGGTTGGAGAGACCCAGTACTTC,CASSGGTTGVGETQYF
19,TRBJ2-1,-,few,TRBV7-9,TGTGCCAGCAGCTTCATCAGGATCCTCAGGTCCCGCTCCTACAATGAGCAGTTCTTC,CASSFIRILRSRSYNEQFF
15,TRBJ2-7,TRBD1,-,TRBV7-6,TGTGCCAGCAGCCAGGGACAGGGCCGATCCTACGAGCAGTACTTC,CASSQGQGRSYEQYF
15,TRBJ1-5,TRBD1,-,TRBV6-6,TGTGCCAGCATCCGAGGGGGCGAGAGGAATCAGCCCCAGCATTTT,CASIRGGERNQPQHF
16,TRBJ2-7,TRBD1,-,TRBV7-9,TGTGCCAGCAGCCCCGCCGGACAGGGTCAAATAGCCGAGCAGTACTTC,CASSPAGQGQIAEQYF